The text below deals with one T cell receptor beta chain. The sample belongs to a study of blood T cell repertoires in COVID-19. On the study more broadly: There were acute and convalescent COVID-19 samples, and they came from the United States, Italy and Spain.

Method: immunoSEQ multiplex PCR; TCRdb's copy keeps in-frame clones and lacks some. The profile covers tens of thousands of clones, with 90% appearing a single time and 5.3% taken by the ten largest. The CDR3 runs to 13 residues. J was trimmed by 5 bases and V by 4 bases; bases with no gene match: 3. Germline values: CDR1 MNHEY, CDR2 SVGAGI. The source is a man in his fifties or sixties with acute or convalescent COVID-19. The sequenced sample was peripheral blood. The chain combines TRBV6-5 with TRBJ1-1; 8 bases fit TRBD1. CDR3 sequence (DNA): TGTGCCAGCAGTTCAGGGGGCGGGACTGAAGCTTTCTTT. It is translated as CASSSGGGTEAFF.